These 5 T cell receptor beta chains came from one sample sequenced in a study of cytotoxic CD8 clonotypes in ibrutinib-treated CLL. Here immunoSEQ multiplex PCR was the method, and the copy in TCRdb shows in-frame clones only, minus some. The table lists some 140,000 clones, less than 90% of them singletons. The sample here was PBMCs, taken after 24 months of ibrutinib treatment. The source of these receptors is a human donor with chronic lymphocytic leukemia.

This clone was seen a few times. The chain couples TRBV9 to TRBJ1-2; the D is unclear. The CDR3 covers 13 residues. Trimming removed 3 bases from V and 4 bases from J, with 10 bases in between. Germline values: CDR1 SGDLS, CDR2 YYNGEE. Here the CDR3 DNA reads TGTGCCAGCAGCGCCGAGGGAATCTATGGCTACACCTTC. Translating it yields CASSAEGIYGYTF.

DNA of the CDR3: TGTGCCAGCAGCGTAGGGCTAGCGGGGTCAAGCTCCTACAATGAGCAGTTCTTC. It translates to CASSVGLAGSSSYNEQFF. The chain couples TRBV9 to TRBJ2-1; 9 bases are shared with TRBD2. The V gene end was trimmed by 0 bases and the J gene end by 0 bases; junction bases not matched to a gene: 7. Germline CDR1 reads SGDLS; CDR2 reads YYNGEE. The CDR3 spans 18 residues.

This clone has only one observation. The chain joins TRBV28 to TRBJ1-1; D unresolved. This CDR3 comprises 13 residues. Trimming pared 3 bases from V and 4 bases from J, leaving 9 bases between. Germline CDR1 is MDHEN and CDR2 is SYDVKM. The CDR3 region has the DNA TGTGCCAGCAGTTTGAGGCCCGCCACTGAAGCTTTCTTT. Translating it yields CASSLRPATEAFF.

The gene calls are TRBV7-9 and TRBJ1-1, with no clear D. The germline gives CDR1 SEHNR, CDR2 FQNEAQ (reference sequence). The CDR3 runs 13 residues. Between the trimmed V and J ends, which lost 4 bases and 11 bases, there was a span of 17 bases. The CDR3 loop is CASSSSELYGAFF. The CDR3, as DNA: TGTGCCAGCAGCTCTAGCGAGCTCTACGGGGCTTTCTTT.

The chain joins TRBV11-2 to TRBJ1-2; 9 bases fit TRBD1. There are 16 residues in the CDR3. Germline lookup yields CDR1 SGHAT and CDR2 FQNNGV. The V and J ends lost 3 bases and 7 bases, in that order; junction bases with no gene match: 12. CDR3 sequence reads: CASSFSTGGASGGYTF. The CDR3 DNA follows: TGTGCCAGCAGCTTCTCTACAGGGGGCGCTAGTGGTGGCTACACCTTC.